Below are 8 T cell receptor beta chains sequenced from a single sample in a study of blood T cells in healthy people across ages. With a J-beta primer mix and a sample-barcoded 5' primer, a second PCR ran about 7 to 11 cycles. TCRdb called the 5' RACE reads again in MiXCR, with one record for every CDR3 protein. This sample has about 780,000 distinct CDR3 sequences, with 46% found just once. Sequenced input: blood. The receptors come from an elderly man in good health.

The rearrangement links TRBV3-1 to TRBJ2-7; 7 nucleotides agree with TRBD2. This CDR3 spans 15 amino acids. Trimming at V came to 0 bases and at J to 10 bases, leaving 12 bases not matched to a gene. Germline loops: CDR1 LGHDT, CDR2 YNNKEL (reference sequence). In DNA, the CDR3 is TGTGCCAGCAGCCAAGATCAAAGCGGGGCCCCACCCCAGTACTTC. Protein product: CASSQDQSGAPPQYF.

This clonotype turned up a few times. V gene TRBV5-1 combines with J gene TRBJ2-3, with TRBD2 matching over 8 bases. The V gene end was trimmed by 0 bases and the J gene end by 5 bases; junction bases not matched to a gene: 5. Germline CDR1 and CDR2: SGHRS and YFSETQ. This CDR3 has 15 amino acids. The CDR3 DNA is TGCGCCAGCAGCTTGGAGACGCGGGGGGTAGATACGCAGTATTTT. Its protein is CASSLETRGVDTQYF.

This clonotype was seen a few times. The rearrangement uses TRBV15 and TRBJ2-1; 7 bases fit TRBD2. Trimming took 3 bases from V and 8 from J; bases not matched to a gene: 16. This CDR3 has 17 amino acids. In germline, CDR1 is LNHNV, CDR2 YYDKDF (reference sequence). CDR3 sequence (DNA): TGTGCCACCAGCAGTAGCGTGGGGAGGGTTATCGGGGATGAGCAGTTCTTC. It specifies CATSSSVGRVIGDEQFF.

Turning to this clonotype: One base away lies a much larger clone, so this may be a sequencing read error. This chain joins TRBV4-3 and TRBJ2-7, with a tentative D call TRBD2 (6 bases). Deletions cut 0 bases from V and 3 bases from J, with 15 bases between. The CDR3 runs to 16 residues. The V gene's germline CDR1 is LGHNA and CDR2 YSLEER. Here the CDR3 DNA reads TGCGCCAGCAGCCAAGATGAACGAGCGGGTATCTACGAGCAGTACTTC. It yields the protein CASSQDERAGIYEQYF.

There are a few counts of this clonotype. This chain uses TRBV24-1 with TRBJ2-1; 11 nucleotides align to TRBD1. With 5 bases clipped from V and 5 bases from J, the junction kept 4 bases outside the gene matches. CDR1 is KGHDR, CDR2 SFDVKD, per germline. This CDR3 is built from 15 residues. CDR3 sequence (DNA): TGTGCCACCAGTGTCTTGGGACAGGGGGACAATGAGCAGTTCTTC. This translates into CATSVLGQGDNEQFF.

This clonotype was seen a handful of times. This chain links TRBV5-5 with TRBJ1-4; D ambiguous. The CDR3 is 13 amino acids. Germline-derived CDR1 and CDR2 are SGHKS and YYEKEE (reference sequence). The V gene lost 7 bases and the J gene lost 8 bases, with 15 bases spanning the gap. The DNA for the CDR3 is TGTGCCAGCGAACTCCGGGCTGGGGAAAAACTGTTTTTT. Its translation is CASELRAGEKLFF.

V and J are TRBV4-3 and TRBJ2-1; D possibly corresponds to TRBD1 (6 bases). Trimming shortened V by 0 bases and J by 5 bases, and 11 bases separated the two germline ends. This CDR3 region has 15 residues. The germline V gene encodes CDR1 LGHNA and CDR2 YSLEER. The CDR3 is CASSQEGTPHNEQFF. CDR3 DNA: TGCGCCAGCAGCCAAGAGGGGACACCCCACAATGAGCAGTTCTTC.

The rearrangement uses TRBV20-1 and TRBJ2-1; TRBD2 matches 7 bases. Germline loops: CDR1 DFQATT, CDR2 SNEGSKA (reference sequence). Trimming removed 6 bases from V and 4 bases from J; junction bases left unmatched: 6. There are 13 residues in the CDR3. The chain's CDR3 is CSAPGGLYNEQFF. CDR3 in DNA: TGCAGTGCCCCTGGGGGACTATACAATGAGCAGTTCTTC.